The present entry profiles one TCR beta chain with its context. V gave up 2 bases and J gave up 4 bases, with 16 bases separating them. Germline loops: CDR1 SGHDT, CDR2 YYEEEE. The CDR3 runs 16 residues. This sample was taken from a study of blood T cell repertoires in COVID-19. Measured with immunoSEQ multiplex PCR; TCRdb has only the in-frame clones, and not every one. The sample lists roughly 100,000 clones, roughly 80% occurring once. This receptor was taken from a human donor in a cohort sampled during active COVID-19. The sequenced sample was peripheral blood. V usage is TRBV5-6 and J usage is TRBJ1-3, with a tentative D call TRBD1 (6 bases). CDR3 nucleotide sequence: TGTGCCAGCAGCTTTCAGGGGCGTACTCCGGGAAACACCATATATTTT. Protein: CASSFQGRTPGNTIYF.